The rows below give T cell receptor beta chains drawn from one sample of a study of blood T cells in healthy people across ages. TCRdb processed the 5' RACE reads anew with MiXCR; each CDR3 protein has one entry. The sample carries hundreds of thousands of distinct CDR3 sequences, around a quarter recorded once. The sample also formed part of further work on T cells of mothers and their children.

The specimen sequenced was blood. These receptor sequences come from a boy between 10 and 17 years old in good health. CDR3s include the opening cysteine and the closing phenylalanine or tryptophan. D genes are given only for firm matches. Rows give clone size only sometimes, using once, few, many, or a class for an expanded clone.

DNA: TGCGCCAGCAGCCCGATGACAGGGGGCTCCTACGAGCAGTACTTC
CDR3: CASSPMTGGSYEQYF
V: TRBV5-1
J: TRBJ2-7
size: -
D: TRBD1

DNA: TGTGCCAGCAGCCAAGTGGGGACAGGGAGGGAGACCCAGTACTTC
CDR3: CASSQVGTGRETQYF
V: TRBV3-1
J: TRBJ2-5
size: few
D: TRBD1

DNA: TGTGCCAGCAGTGAAGGGGTTTACAATGAGCAGTTCTTC
CDR3: CASSEGVYNEQFF
V: TRBV2
J: TRBJ2-1
size: few
D: -

DNA: TGTGCCAGCAGCCAAGAGTCTGGGGCCAACGTCCTGACTTTC
CDR3: CASSQESGANVLTF
V: TRBV3-1
J: TRBJ2-6
size: -
D: -

DNA: TGTGCCAGCAGCCAGCCGTCTGGAAACACCATATATTTT
CDR3: CASSQPSGNTIYF
V: TRBV14
J: TRBJ1-3
size: -
D: -

DNA: TGTGCCAGCGACGGTCTCGGACAAAGCGTCTACAATGAGCAGTTCTTC
CDR3: CASDGLGQSVYNEQFF
V: TRBV5-5
J: TRBJ2-1
size: -
D: -

DNA: TGTGCCAGCAGTGTGACTAGCGGGGGTTACGAGCAGTACTTC
CDR3: CASSVTSGGYEQYF
V: TRBV12-3/TRBV12-4
J: TRBJ2-7
size: few
D: TRBD2

DNA: TGTGCCGCCGGCATAGGTACGAGCAATCAGCCCCAGCATTTT
CDR3: CAAGIGTSNQPQHF
V: TRBV6-2/TRBV6-3
J: TRBJ1-5
size: -
D: -

DNA: TGTGCCAGCAGTGAGCGGACGGCCCCGGGGACCCAGTACTTC
CDR3: CASSERTAPGTQYF
V: TRBV2
J: TRBJ2-5
size: -
D: -

DNA: TGTGCCAGCAGTTACTCGAGAGGGAGGAATGAAAAACTGTTTTTT
CDR3: CASSYSRGRNEKLFF
V: TRBV6-5
J: TRBJ1-4
size: -
D: -

DNA: TGCGCCACTCAGAAGGGCCAGGGGACTGAAGCTTTCTTT
CDR3: CATQKGQGTEAFF
V: TRBV10-1
J: TRBJ1-1
size: -
D: -

DNA: TGTGCCAGCAGCGTACAGGCGGGGAGATGGGATGAGCAGTTCTTC
CDR3: CASSVQAGRWDEQFF
V: TRBV9
J: TRBJ2-1
size: few
D: -

DNA: TGTGCCAGCACCATGACAGGGCGCCCCTACGAGCAGTACTTC
CDR3: CASTMTGRPYEQYF
V: TRBV12-3/TRBV12-4
J: TRBJ2-7
size: -
D: TRBD1

DNA: TGCGCCAGCCACCAGAAAGGACATCGCACAGATACGCAGTATTTT
CDR3: CASHQKGHRTDTQYF
V: TRBV5-1
J: TRBJ2-3
size: once
D: -

DNA: TGTGCCAGCAGCATAGGGACAGCAATGGGGGAGCTGTTTTTT
CDR3: CASSIGTAMGELFF
V: TRBV9
J: TRBJ2-2
size: -
D: TRBD1

DNA: TGTGCCAGCAGTTACGAGGGTGGAGGGGGCAGGGGGGAGACCCAGTACTTC
CDR3: CASSYEGGGGRGETQYF
V: TRBV6-5
J: TRBJ2-5
size: -
D: -

DNA: TGTGCCAGCAGTGTGCAGAGCTGGGACCAGTACTTC
CDR3: CASSVQSWDQYF
V: TRBV25-1
J: TRBJ2-5
size: few
D: -

DNA: TGCATCGGTCGGGGACAGGGAGGTGGCTACACCTTC
CDR3: CIGRGQGGGYTF
V: TRBV29-1
J: TRBJ1-2
size: -
D: TRBD1

DNA: TGTGCCAGCAGCCGCCAAGACAGGGGATACGAGCAGTACTTC
CDR3: CASSRQDRGYEQYF
V: TRBV13
J: TRBJ2-7
size: -
D: TRBD1

DNA: TGCAGTGCTAGAGGTGGGTGGCTCGGAAGGAACATTCAGTACTTC
CDR3: CSARGGWLGRNIQYF
V: TRBV20-1
J: TRBJ2-4
size: -
D: -

DNA: TGTGCCAGCAGCGTGACCGGGACAGAACTCATAAGCTCCTACAATGAGCAGTTCTTC
CDR3: CASSVTGTELISSYNEQFF
V: TRBV3-1
J: TRBJ2-1
size: -
D: TRBD1

DNA: TGTGCCACCAGCAGAGATCCGAGCGGAACCTACGAGCAGTACTTC
CDR3: CATSRDPSGTYEQYF
V: TRBV15
J: TRBJ2-7
size: -
D: -

DNA: TGTGCCATCAGTGAGTCCACGGGGGCCAAGCAAGAGACCCAGTACTTC
CDR3: CAISESTGAKQETQYF
V: TRBV10-3
J: TRBJ2-5
size: -
D: -

DNA: TGTGCCAGCAGCCGGAGCGGGGGTAAGGGCAATGAGCAGTTCTTC
CDR3: CASSRSGGKGNEQFF
V: TRBV12-3/TRBV12-4
J: TRBJ2-1
size: few
D: TRBD2

DNA: TGTGCCTGGAGTGTAGGGGCGCGTTTAGCCAAAAACATTCAGTACTTC
CDR3: CAWSVGARLAKNIQYF
V: TRBV30
J: TRBJ2-4
size: few
D: -

DNA: TGTGCCAGCAGTCGGATCGACAGGAATGAGCAGTTCTTC
CDR3: CASSRIDRNEQFF
V: TRBV5-5
J: TRBJ2-1
size: few
D: -

DNA: TGTGCCAGCAGTTACCTCAGCGGACAGGGGGATGAAAAACTGTTTTTT
CDR3: CASSYLSGQGDEKLFF
V: TRBV6-5
J: TRBJ1-4
size: -
D: TRBD1

DNA: TGTGCCAGCAGTTGGGCGGGGGGGGCTGGAGACATTCAGTACTTC
CDR3: CASSWAGGAGDIQYF
V: TRBV28
J: TRBJ2-4
size: -
D: TRBD2

DNA: TGTGCCAGCGTTGGAAGAGGGGCAGGTTGCAATCAGCCCCAGCATTTT
CDR3: CASVGRGAGCNQPQHF
V: TRBV7-3
J: TRBJ1-5
size: few
D: -

DNA: TGTGCCAGCAGCCAAGAGGGGGTCTCCTACAATGAGCAGTTCTTC
CDR3: CASSQEGVSYNEQFF
V: TRBV3-1
J: TRBJ2-1
size: -
D: -

DNA: TGTGCCAGCAGGGCTAGCGGGGGGATTCTCAATGAGCAGTTCTTC
CDR3: CASRASGGILNEQFF
V: TRBV28
J: TRBJ2-1
size: -
D: TRBD2

DNA: TGTGCCAGCAGCCCAAGCGGGCTCTACGAGCAGTACTTC
CDR3: CASSPSGLYEQYF
V: TRBV7-9
J: TRBJ2-7
size: -
D: -